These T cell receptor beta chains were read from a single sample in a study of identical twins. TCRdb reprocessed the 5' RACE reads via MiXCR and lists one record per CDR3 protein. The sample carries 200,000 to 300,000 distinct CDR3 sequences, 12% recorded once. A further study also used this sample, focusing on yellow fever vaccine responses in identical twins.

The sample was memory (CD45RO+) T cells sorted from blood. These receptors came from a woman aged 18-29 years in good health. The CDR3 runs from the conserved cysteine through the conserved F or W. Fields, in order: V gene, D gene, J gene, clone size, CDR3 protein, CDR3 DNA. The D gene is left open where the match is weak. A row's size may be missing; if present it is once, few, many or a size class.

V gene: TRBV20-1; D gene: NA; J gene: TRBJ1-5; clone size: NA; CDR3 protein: CSAKLDQPQHF; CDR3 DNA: TGCAGTGCTAAATTAGATCAGCCCCAGCATTTT
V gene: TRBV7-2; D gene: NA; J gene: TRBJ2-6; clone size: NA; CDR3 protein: CASSFRGSDSGANVLTF; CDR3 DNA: TGTGCCAGCAGCTTCCGGGGGTCTGACTCTGGGGCCAACGTCCTGACTTTC
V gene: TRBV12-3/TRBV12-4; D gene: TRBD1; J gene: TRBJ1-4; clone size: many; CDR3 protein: CASSFSGQGREKLFF; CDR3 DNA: TGTGCCAGCAGTTTCTCGGGACAGGGCCGGGAAAAACTGTTTTTT
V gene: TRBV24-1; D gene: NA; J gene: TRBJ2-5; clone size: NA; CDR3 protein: CATSDPDGLGTQYF; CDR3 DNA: TGTGCCACCAGTGACCCGGACGGTTTGGGGACCCAGTACTTC
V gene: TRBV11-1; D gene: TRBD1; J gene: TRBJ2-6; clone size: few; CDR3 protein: CASSTPGQGLAGANVLTF; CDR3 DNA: TGTGCCAGCAGCACCCCGGGACAGGGTCTGGCTGGGGCCAACGTCCTGACTTTC
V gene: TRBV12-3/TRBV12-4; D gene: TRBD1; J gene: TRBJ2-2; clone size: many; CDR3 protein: CASRSTGGGLNTGELFF; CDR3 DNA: TGTGCCAGCAGGAGCACAGGGGGCGGTTTGAACACCGGGGAGCTGTTTTTT
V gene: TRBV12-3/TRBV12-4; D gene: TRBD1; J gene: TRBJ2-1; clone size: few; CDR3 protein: CASSPRTGSSYNEQFF; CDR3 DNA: TGTGCCAGCAGTCCCAGGACAGGGTCGTCCTACAATGAGCAGTTCTTC
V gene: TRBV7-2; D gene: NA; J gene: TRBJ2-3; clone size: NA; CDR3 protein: CASSLEGDGTDTQYF; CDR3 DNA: TGTGCCAGCAGCTTAGAAGGCGACGGCACAGATACGCAGTATTTT
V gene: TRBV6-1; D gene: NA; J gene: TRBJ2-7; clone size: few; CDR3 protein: CASRERPTDPYEQYF; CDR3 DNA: TGTGCCAGCAGGGAACGACCGACAGATCCTTACGAGCAGTACTTC
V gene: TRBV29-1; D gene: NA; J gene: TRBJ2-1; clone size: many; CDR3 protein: CSVRPPKIDEQFF; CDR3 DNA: TGCAGCGTTCGCCCTCCCAAGATCGATGAGCAGTTCTTC
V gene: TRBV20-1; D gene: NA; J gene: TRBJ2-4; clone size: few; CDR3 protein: CSPIPESKNIQYF; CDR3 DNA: TGCAGCCCTATACCCGAATCCAAAAACATTCAGTACTTC
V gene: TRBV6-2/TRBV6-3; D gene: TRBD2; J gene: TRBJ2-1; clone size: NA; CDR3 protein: CASSYPRLAGYNEQFF; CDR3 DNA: TGTGCCAGCAGTTACCCCAGACTAGCGGGTTACAATGAGCAGTTCTTC
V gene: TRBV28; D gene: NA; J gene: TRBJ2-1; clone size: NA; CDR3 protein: CASSLSRHDSLLTFEQFF; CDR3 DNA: TGTGCCAGCAGTTTATCCCGCCATGACTCCCTGTTAACGTTTGAGCAGTTCTTC
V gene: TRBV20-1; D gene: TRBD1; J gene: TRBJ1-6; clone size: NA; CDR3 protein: CSARGGTVDNSPLHF; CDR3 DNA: TGCAGTGCTAGAGGAGGGACAGTCGATAATTCACCCCTCCACTTT